These 7 T cell receptor beta chains were all obtained from the same sample, sequenced in a study of cytomegalovirus exposure and HLA in healthy donors. Primers included in the PCR were 60 Vbeta and 13 Jbeta primers. Produced via immunoSEQ multiplex PCR; TCRdb's table is partial and in-frame only. The sample shows about 97,000 clones, 81% of them seen only once. The specimen was PBMCs. The source of these receptors is a man aged 40-50 years in good health and CMV-seropositive.

The chain couples TRBV5-1 to TRBJ2-1, with TRBD2 matching 8 bases. The CDR3 length is 15 residues. V lost 2 bases, J lost 2 bases, and 3 bases stayed unmatched. Germline values: CDR1 SGHRS, CDR2 YFSETQ. The CDR3, as DNA: TGCGCCAGCAGCTTCCGGACTAGCCCCTACAATGAGCAGTTCTTC. Translation gives CASSFRTSPYNEQFF.

V is TRBV5-4 and J is TRBJ2-3; D is unresolved. The length of the CDR3 is 15 residues. The germline V gene encodes CDR1 SGHNT and CDR2 YYREEE (reference sequence). The V and J ends lost 0 bases and 7 bases respectively, with 15 bases between them. CDR3 DNA sequence: TGTGCCAGCAGCTTGGCTGGCATCCTCTCAAATACGCAGTATTTT. Protein: CASSLAGILSNTQYF.

V is TRBV10-2 and J is TRBJ1-3, with D tentatively TRBD1 (6 bases). The CDR3 is made up of 14 amino acids. Trimming pared 3 bases from V and 2 bases from J, leaving 8 bases between. In germline, CDR1 is WSHSY, CDR2 SAAADI. The DNA of the CDR3 is TGCGCCAGCAGTGAACAGGGAGCTGGAAACACCATATATTTT. Its protein is CASSEQGAGNTIYF.

The chain joins TRBV18 to TRBJ2-7; D possibly corresponds to TRBD1 (5 bases). Between the trimmed V and J ends, which lost 3 bases and 1 base, there was a span of 13 bases. Germline CDR1 KGHSH, CDR2 LQKENI. This CDR3 has 15 amino acids. The CDR3 nucleotides read TGTGCCAGCTCACCCCAGCGACAGAAATCCTACGAGCAGTACTTC. Translation gives CASSPQRQKSYEQYF.

This clone was counted a single time. This chain connects TRBV9 to TRBJ2-1; D is undetermined. The CDR3 runs 15 residues. The ends were cut back, 0 bases at V and 0 bases at J, with 7 bases in the middle. Germline CDR1 reads SGDLS; CDR2 reads YYNGEE. The CDR3 loop is CASSVVYDSYNEQFF. The CDR3 DNA reads as TGTGCCAGCAGCGTAGTCTACGACTCCTACAATGAGCAGTTCTTC.

The V call is TRBV27, the J call TRBJ2-7; 9 bases fit TRBD2. Germline values: CDR1 MNHEY, CDR2 SMNVEV (reference sequence). V dropped 6 bases and J dropped 2; count of bases not matched to a gene: 8. This CDR3 comprises 15 residues. DNA for the CDR3: TGTGCCAGCAGCTCGGGGACTAGCATCGCCTACGAGCAGTACTTC. Translated: CASSSGTSIAYEQYF.

V usage is TRBV5-1 and J usage is TRBJ1-1; a possible D gene is TRBD1 (6 bases). CDR1 and CDR2 from the germline V gene are SGHRS and YFSETQ. This CDR3 region has 14 residues. V was pared by 2 bases and J by 3 bases, with 11 bases between. In DNA, the CDR3 is TGCGCCAGCAGCTTCGTTCCAGGGGACACTGAAGCTTTCTTT. Protein sequence: CASSFVPGDTEAFF.